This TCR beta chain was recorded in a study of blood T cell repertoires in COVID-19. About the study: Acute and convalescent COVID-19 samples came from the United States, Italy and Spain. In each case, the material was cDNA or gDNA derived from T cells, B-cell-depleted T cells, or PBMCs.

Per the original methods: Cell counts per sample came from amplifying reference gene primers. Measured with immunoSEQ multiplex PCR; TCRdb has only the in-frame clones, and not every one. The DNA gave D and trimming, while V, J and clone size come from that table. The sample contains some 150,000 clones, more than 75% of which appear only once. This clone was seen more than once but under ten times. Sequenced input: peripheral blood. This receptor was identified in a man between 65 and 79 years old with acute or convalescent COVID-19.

As DNA, the CDR3 is TGTGCCAGTATAGGTCGGAGAGTCCTTGGAAACACCATATATTTT. Encoded protein: CASIGRRVLGNTIYF. The chain recombines TRBV19 with TRBJ1-3; D is ambiguous. The CDR3 spans 15 residues. Germline lookup yields CDR1 LNHDA and CDR2 SQIVND (reference sequence). Trimming cost V 7 bases and J 3 bases, with 16 bases left between them.